These 17 T cell receptor beta chains share one sample of origin, sequenced in a study of OX40 agonist ivuxolimab in advanced cancers. The method was immunoSEQ multiplex PCR; TCRdb's version includes in-frame clones alone and lacks a portion of them. The table shows some 65,000 clones, with about 85% occurring only once. Material: CD4+ or CD8+ T cells sorted from blood, obtained in a trial of the OX40 agonist ivuxolimab. These receptors were collected from an adult with an advanced solid tumor such as melanoma, head and neck, liver or kidney cancer.

V and J are TRBV5-1 and TRBJ1-1; TRBD1 matches at 10 bases. Trimming took 5 bases from V and 5 from J; bases not matched to a gene: 6. CDR3 length equals 14 residues. The germline gives CDR1 SGHRS, CDR2 YFSETQ. The CDR3 DNA sequence: TGCGCCAGCAGGGGACAGGGGACGATTACTGAAGCTTTCTTT. It specifies CASRGQGTITEAFF. Full variable domain (rest looked up from reference TRBV5-1 and TRBJ1-1): KAGVTQTPRYLIKTRGQQVTLSCSPISGHRSVSWYQQTPGQGLQFLFEYFSETQRNKGNFPGRFSGRQFSNSRSEMNVSTLELGDSALYLCASRGQGTITEAFFGQGTRLTVV.

This clone was recorded once. The rearrangement joins TRBV5-1 to TRBJ2-3, with 7 bases that match TRBD2. The CDR3 extends over 20 amino acids. V lost 3 bases to trimming and J lost 0 bases; unmatched junction nucleotides: 19. Germline CDR1 and CDR2: SGHRS and YFSETQ. Here the CDR3 reads CASSSDFSYLAGASTDTQYF. As DNA, the CDR3 is TGCGCCAGCAGCTCAGACTTTTCTTACTTAGCGGGTGCTAGCACAGATACGCAGTATTTT. The full variable domain, with the rest looked up from reference TRBV5-1 and TRBJ2-3, is KAGVTQTPRYLIKTRGQQVTLSCSPISGHRSVSWYQQTPGQGLQFLFEYFSETQRNKGNFPGRFSGRQFSNSRSEMNVSTLELGDSALYLCASSSDFSYLAGASTDTQYFGPGTRLTVL.

The J gene is TRBJ1-5, the V gene TRBV6-1; no clear D gene. The V gene lost 1 base and the J gene lost 6 bases, with 13 bases spanning the gap. From germline, CDR1 is MNHNS and CDR2 SASEGT. This CDR3 is built from 15 residues. The CDR3 is CASSEVRTGGQPQHF. The CDR3 coding sequence is TGTGCCAGCAGTGAAGTAAGGACCGGAGGTCAGCCCCAGCATTTT.

This clone turned up a few times. The V and J genes are TRBV27 and TRBJ2-7, with D unresolved. Germline V gene lookup returns CDR1 MNHEY and CDR2 SMNVEV (reference sequence). Trimming shortened V by 3 bases and J by 3 bases, and 9 bases separated the two germline ends. CDR3 length: 13 amino acids. The CDR3 sequence is CASSFNSGYEQYF. The CDR3 DNA is TGTGCCAGCAGTTTCAATTCCGGCTACGAGCAGTACTTC.

The V gene is TRBV19, the J gene TRBJ1-4; tentatively, D is TRBD1 (5 bases). The CDR3 is 16 residues long. In germline, CDR1 is LNHDA, CDR2 SQIVND (reference sequence). V was shortened by 3 bases and J by 5 bases, with 16 bases between the two germline ends. CDR3 nucleotide sequence: TGTGCCAGTAGTATCCTCTCGACAGCCCAAAATGAAAAACTGTTTTTT. It yields the protein CASSILSTAQNEKLFF.

This clone was picked up a small number of times. V is TRBV28 and J is TRBJ1-1; TRBD1 might be the D (6 bases). This CDR3 is built from 13 residues. Germline values: CDR1 MDHEN, CDR2 SYDVKM. V gave up 4 bases and J gave up 8 bases, with 14 bases separating them. CDR3 coding DNA: TGTGCCAGCAGTTCAGTCGCACAGGGAGAAGCTTTCTTT. Its translation: CASSSVAQGEAFF.

The chain couples TRBV7-8 to TRBJ1-1; 8 bases are a match to TRBD1. Losses at the gene ends were 5 bases for V and 3 bases for J; bases not matched to a gene: 11. The CDR3 has 16 residues. CDR1 and CDR2 (germline): SGHVS, FQNEAQ. The CDR3 nucleotides are TGTGCCAGCAGCCTCCTCAACCGACAGGGGTACACTGAAGCTTTCTTT. Amino acid sequence: CASSLLNRQGYTEAFF.

V usage is TRBV4-1 and J usage is TRBJ1-2; D is unresolved. The CDR3 runs 16 residues. CDR1 and CDR2 from the germline V gene are MGHRA and YSYEKL. Deletions cut 1 base from V and 0 bases from J, with 12 bases between. The CDR3 protein is CASSQAPTTANYGYTF. The CDR3 DNA reads as TGCGCCAGCAGCCAAGCCCCCACAACAGCTAACTATGGCTACACCTTC.

The chain employs TRBV5-1 and TRBJ2-5, with 9 positions matching TRBD1. The V gene's germline CDR1 is SGHRS and CDR2 YFSETQ. The trim removed 3 bases at V and 2 bases at J, leaving 2 bases unmatched. The CDR3 consists of 14 residues. The CDR3 region is CASSSGTGQETQYF. The CDR3 bases are TGCGCCAGCAGCTCAGGGACAGGGCAAGAGACCCAGTACTTC.

The chain carries TRBV28 and TRBJ1-2, with 8 nucleotides matching TRBD1. This CDR3 is 14 amino acids long. Germline loops: CDR1 MDHEN, CDR2 SYDVKM. With 6 bases clipped from V and 14 bases from J, the junction kept 17 bases outside the gene matches. DNA of the CDR3: TGTGCCAGCAGGCCCATCACCGGACAGGGAAGTTGGACCTTC. It codes for CASRPITGQGSWTF.

The CDR3 reads CASSQQEGRDEQFF. CDR3 bases: TGCGCCAGCAGCCAGCAAGAGGGCCGGGATGAGCAGTTCTTC. This sequence joins TRBV4-1 and TRBJ2-1, with D possibly matching TRBD2 (5 bases). The CDR3 is made up of 14 amino acids. V was clipped by 3 bases and J by 8 bases, with 14 bases between them. Germline values: CDR1 MGHRA, CDR2 YSYEKL.

The chain is built from TRBV6-6 and TRBJ2-7; TRBD2 agrees at 9 bases. The J segment lost 5 bases and the V segment lost 0 bases, leaving 8 bases of the junction unmatched. Germline CDR1 reads MNHNY; CDR2 reads SVGAGI (reference sequence). This CDR3 comprises 16 residues. This CDR3 is CASSYSLAGTINEQYF. CDR3 coding DNA: TGTGCCAGCAGTTACTCGCTAGCGGGAACTATCAACGAGCAGTACTTC.

The chain recombines TRBV11-2 with TRBJ2-2; D is uncertain. The CDR3 consists of 15 residues. Germline CDR1 SGHAT, CDR2 FQNNGV. Trimming pared 5 bases from V and 2 bases from J, leaving 12 bases between. CDR3 in amino acids: CASSPTRVNTGELFF. CDR3 nucleotides: TGTGCCAGCAGCCCAACACGGGTTAACACCGGGGAGCTGTTTTTT.

This clone was counted once. The J gene is TRBJ1-2, the V gene TRBV28; perhaps TRBD1 as D (5 bases). V was pared by 5 bases and J by 5 bases, with 21 bases between. Germline-derived CDR1 and CDR2 are MDHEN and SYDVKM. The CDR3 has 16 residues. The CDR3 is CASSPGGRGLGYGYTF. The CDR3 coding sequence is TGTGCCAGCAGTCCCGGTGGAAGGGGTTTAGGTTATGGCTACACCTTC.

This chain connects TRBV11-2 to TRBJ2-3; D not certain. Germline V gene lookup returns CDR1 SGHAT and CDR2 FQNNGV. The CDR3 spans 15 residues. V gave up 1 base and J gave up 0 bases, with 8 bases separating them. In DNA form, the CDR3 reads TGTGCCAGCAGCTTAGTCGACCGGAGCACAGATACGCAGTATTTT. Amino acids: CASSLVDRSTDTQYF. Full variable domain (remainder filled in from reference TRBV11-2 and TRBJ2-3): EAGVAQSPRYKIIEKRQSVAFWCNPISGHATLYWYQQILGQGPKLLIQFQNNGVVDDSQLPKDRFSAERLKGVDSTLKIQPAKLEDSAVYLCASSLVDRSTDTQYFGPGTRLTVL.

V is TRBV9 and J is TRBJ1-1; possibly TRBD1 for D (5 bases). The CDR3 consists of 15 residues. V gave up 0 bases and J gave up 5 bases, with 14 bases separating them. The germline CDR1 and CDR2 sequences are SGDLS and YYNGEE. The DNA of the CDR3 is TGTGCCAGCAGCGTAGAGGGCAGGGTAGGGACTGAAGCTTTCTTT. Its protein product is CASSVEGRVGTEAFF.

This rearrangement joins TRBV9 to TRBJ2-2, with a weak D call TRBD1 (5 bases). Trimming shortened V by 5 bases and J by 0 bases, and 14 bases separated the two germline ends. The CDR3 has 16 amino acids. CDR1 SGDLS and CDR2 YYNGEE come from the germline V gene. CDR3 coding DNA: TGTGCCAGCAGGCCGTCTAGGGGCTCGAACACCGGGGAGCTGTTTTTT. It codes for CASRPSRGSNTGELFF.